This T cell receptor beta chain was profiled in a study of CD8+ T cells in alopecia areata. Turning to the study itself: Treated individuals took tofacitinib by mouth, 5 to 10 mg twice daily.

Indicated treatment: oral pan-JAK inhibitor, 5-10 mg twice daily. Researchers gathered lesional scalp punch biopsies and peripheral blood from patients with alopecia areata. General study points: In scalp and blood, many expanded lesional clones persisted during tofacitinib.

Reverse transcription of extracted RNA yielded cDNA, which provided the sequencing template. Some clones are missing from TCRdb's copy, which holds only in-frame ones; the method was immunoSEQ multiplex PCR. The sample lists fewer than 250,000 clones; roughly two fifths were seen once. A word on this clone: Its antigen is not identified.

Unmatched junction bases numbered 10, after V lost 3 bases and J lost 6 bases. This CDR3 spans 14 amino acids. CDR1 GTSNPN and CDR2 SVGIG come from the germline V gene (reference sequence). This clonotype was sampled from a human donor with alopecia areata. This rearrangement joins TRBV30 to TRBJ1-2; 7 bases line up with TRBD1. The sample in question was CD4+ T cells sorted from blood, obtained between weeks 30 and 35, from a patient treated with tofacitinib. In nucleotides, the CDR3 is TGTGCCTGGAGCGGTACAGGGGAGGGTGATGGCTACACCTTC. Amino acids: CAWSGTGEGDGYTF.